The T cell receptor (beta chain) under discussion was sequenced for a study of blood T cell repertoires in COVID-19. Study at large: Some COVID-19 samples were acute and others convalescent; all came from the United States, Italy and Spain. In each case, the material was cDNA or gDNA derived from T cells, B-cell-depleted T cells, or PBMCs.

Source study methods: Reference gene primer amplification in the assay estimated nucleated cell counts. Profiled with immunoSEQ multiplex PCR; TCRdb holds only in-frame clones, not every one. For V, J and clone size, that table is used; D and trimming come from the DNA. The sample contains about 670,000 clones, approximately 90% of which appear only once. The V segment lost 4 bases and the J segment 2 bases; nucleotides outside the gene matches: 1. Germline assignment: CDR1 SNHLY and CDR2 FYNNEI. The CDR3 covers 15 residues. V usage is TRBV2 and J usage is TRBJ2-5; the match to TRBD2 covers 13 bases. Material: peripheral blood. The origin of this receptor is a woman aged 18-29 years with acute or convalescent COVID-19. The CDR3 coding sequence is TGTGCCAGCAGTGGACTAGCGGGGGGACAAGAGACCCAGTACTTC. Its translation is CASSGLAGGQETQYF.